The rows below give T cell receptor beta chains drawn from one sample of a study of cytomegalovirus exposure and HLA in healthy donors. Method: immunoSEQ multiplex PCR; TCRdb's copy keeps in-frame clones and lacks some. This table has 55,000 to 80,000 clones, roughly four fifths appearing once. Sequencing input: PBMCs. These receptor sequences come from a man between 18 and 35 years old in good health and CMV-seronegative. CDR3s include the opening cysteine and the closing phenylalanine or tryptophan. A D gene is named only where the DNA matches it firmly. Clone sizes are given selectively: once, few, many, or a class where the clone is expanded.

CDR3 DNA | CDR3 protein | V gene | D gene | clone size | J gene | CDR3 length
TGTGCCAGCAGTGAAAGTTTAGAGCCTAATGAAAAACTGTTTTTT | CASSESLEPNEKLFF | TRBV6-1 | NA | NA | TRBJ1-4 | 15
TGTGCCAGCAGCTTAGCCACTAGCGGGAGTCACCATGAGCAGTTCTTC | CASSLATSGSHHEQFF | TRBV7-9 | TRBD2 | NA | TRBJ2-1 | 16
TGTGCCAGTAGTGACGATGGGACAGCAACGCAATTAGCCAAAAACATTCAGTACTTC | CASSDDGTATQLAKNIQYF | TRBV19 | TRBD1 | NA | TRBJ2-4 | 19
TGCGCCAGCAGCAGTGAGAGCTCTGGGGCCAACGTCCTGACTTTC | CASSSESSGANVLTF | TRBV5-1 | NA | NA | TRBJ2-6 | 15
TGTGCCAGCAGCCGAGATATAGAGTACGAGCAGTACTTC | CASSRDIEYEQYF | TRBV6-5 | NA | NA | TRBJ2-7 | 13
TGTGCCAGCAGTTACCCCGGGACTAGCGGCACCGGGGAGCTGTTTTTT | CASSYPGTSGTGELFF | TRBV6-6 | TRBD2 | few | TRBJ2-2 | 16
TGTGCCAGCAGCCCCAGCCGGGGGATCCGCGGCTACACCTTC | CASSPSRGIRGYTF | TRBV9 | NA | NA | TRBJ1-2 | 14
TGTGCCAGCAGCCCACAGGGGGATAATTCACCCCTCCACTTT | CASSPQGDNSPLHF | TRBV28 | TRBD1 | NA | TRBJ1-6 | 14
TGCAGCGTTGCTGCTGGCAGGGGGCAGGTCGGGGAGCTGTTTTTT | CSVAAGRGQVGELFF | TRBV29-1 | TRBD1 | few | TRBJ2-2 | 15
TGTGCCAGTAGGAATAAAACAGGGACGGCTAATGAAAAACTGTTTTTT | CASRNKTGTANEKLFF | TRBV19 | NA | NA | TRBJ1-4 | 16
TGCGCCAGCAGCCAAGTGTTGGGACAGGCATCTTACTCTGGGGCCAACGTCCTGACTTTC | CASSQVLGQASYSGANVLTF | TRBV4-3 | TRBD1 | NA | TRBJ2-6 | 20
TGTGCCAGCAGCCCCTTGGGACAGGGAGCGCCTAGTAGCTTTTACAATGAGCAGTTCTTC | CASSPLGQGAPSSFYNEQFF | TRBV4-2 | TRBD1 | NA | TRBJ2-1 | 20
TGTGCCAGCACACGGGTGGTTTTCTACAATGAGCAGTTCTTC | CASTRVVFYNEQFF | TRBV28 | NA | NA | TRBJ2-1 | 14
TGTGCCAGCAGTCTTGGGGATACAGGTCCCCAGCATTTT | CASSLGDTGPQHF | TRBV6-6 | NA | NA | TRBJ1-5 | 13
TGTGCCTGGAGTGTACCGGGGACAGGGGGCTCGTGGAGCAATCAGCCCCAGCATTTT | CAWSVPGTGGSWSNQPQHF | TRBV30 | TRBD1 | NA | TRBJ1-5 | 19
TGTGCCAGCAGTTGGACTGTGGAGAAATACGAGCAGTACTTC | CASSWTVEKYEQYF | TRBV27 | NA | NA | TRBJ2-7 | 14
TGTGCCAGCAGCTTAGGAGTCTACGGACAGCAAAACTATGGCTACACCTTC | CASSLGVYGQQNYGYTF | TRBV7-2 | NA | NA | TRBJ1-2 | 17
TGCGCCAGCAGCTTTGGGGAGTTCGGCCGGGACAGGGGTACTTTT | CASSFGEFGRDRGTF | TRBV5-1 | TRBD1 | NA | TRBJ2-3 | 15